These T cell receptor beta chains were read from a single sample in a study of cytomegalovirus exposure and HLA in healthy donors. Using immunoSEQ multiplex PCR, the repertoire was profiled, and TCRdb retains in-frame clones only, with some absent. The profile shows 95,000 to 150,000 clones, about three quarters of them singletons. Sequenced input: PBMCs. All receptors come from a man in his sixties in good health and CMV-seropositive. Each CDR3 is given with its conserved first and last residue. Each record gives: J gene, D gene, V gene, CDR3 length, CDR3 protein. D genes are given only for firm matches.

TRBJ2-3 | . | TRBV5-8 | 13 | CASRFTTVDTQYF
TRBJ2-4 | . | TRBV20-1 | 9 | CSTSTLQYF
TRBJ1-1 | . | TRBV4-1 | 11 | CASLRGTEAFF
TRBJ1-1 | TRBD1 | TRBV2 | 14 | CASTRQGAHTEAFF
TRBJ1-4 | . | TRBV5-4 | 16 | CASSLRGGLADEKLFF
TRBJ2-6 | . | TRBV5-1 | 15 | CASSNRVAGANVLTF
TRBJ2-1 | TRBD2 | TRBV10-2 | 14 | CASSFGGSIAEQFF
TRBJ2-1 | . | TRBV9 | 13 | CASSGQVYNEQFF
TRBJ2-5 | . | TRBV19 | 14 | CASSPGHPQETQYF
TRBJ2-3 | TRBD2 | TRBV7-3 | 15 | CASSFGGEITDTQYF
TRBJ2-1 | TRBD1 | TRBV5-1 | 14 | CASSLSGQGHEQFF
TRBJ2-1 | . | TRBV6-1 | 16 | CASSGPTRNLLNEQFF
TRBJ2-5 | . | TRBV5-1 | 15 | CASSFAGPGQETQYF
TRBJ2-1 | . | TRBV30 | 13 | CAWSLTGNNEQFF
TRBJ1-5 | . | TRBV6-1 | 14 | CASSDRFSNQPQHF
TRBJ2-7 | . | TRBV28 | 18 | CASSLLSLGHLGSYEQYF
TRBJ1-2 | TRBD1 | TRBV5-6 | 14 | CASSWDRAAGGYTF
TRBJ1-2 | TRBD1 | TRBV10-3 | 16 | CAISEGDRASNYGYTF
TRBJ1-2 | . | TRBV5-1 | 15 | CASSLSLPSGGGYTF
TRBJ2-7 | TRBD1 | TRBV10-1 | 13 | CASSAGQGYEQYF
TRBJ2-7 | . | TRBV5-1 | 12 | CASSLRGYEQYF
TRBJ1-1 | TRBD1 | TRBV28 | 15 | CASRGTGTANTEAFF
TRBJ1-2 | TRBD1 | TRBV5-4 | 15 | CASRTGQDLGYGYTF
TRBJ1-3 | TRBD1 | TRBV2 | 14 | CASSDWDRVPILYF
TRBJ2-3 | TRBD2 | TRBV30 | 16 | CAWRKRGTSGTDTQYF
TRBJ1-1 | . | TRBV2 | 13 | CASRRTEHTEAFF
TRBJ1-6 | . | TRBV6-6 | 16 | CASSPAGTGTNSPLHF
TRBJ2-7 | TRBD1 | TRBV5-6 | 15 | CASSGGTGKLYEQYF
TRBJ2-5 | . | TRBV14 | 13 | CASSAGMRETQYF
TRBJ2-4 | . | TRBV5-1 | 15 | CASSLGDGRENIQYF
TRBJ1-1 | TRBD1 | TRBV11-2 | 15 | CASSQKGDRDTEAFF
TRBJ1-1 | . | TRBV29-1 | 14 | CSVALDSISTEAFF
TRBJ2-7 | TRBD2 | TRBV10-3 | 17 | CAISGLAGVSSSYEQYF
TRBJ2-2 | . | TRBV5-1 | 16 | CASSLEGRATTGELFF
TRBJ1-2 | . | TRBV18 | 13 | CASRGDSNYGYTF
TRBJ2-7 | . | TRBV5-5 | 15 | CASSLVGQTSNEQYF
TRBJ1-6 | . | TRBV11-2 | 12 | CASSLSRSPLHF
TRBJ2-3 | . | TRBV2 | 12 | CASSVSTDTQYF
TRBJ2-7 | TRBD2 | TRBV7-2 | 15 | CASSLTSAVAYEQYF
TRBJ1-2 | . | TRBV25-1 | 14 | CASSEINSGYGYTF
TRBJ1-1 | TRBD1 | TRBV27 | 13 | CASSTDRETEAFF
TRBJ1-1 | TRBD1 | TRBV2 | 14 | CASMTGWVNTEAFF
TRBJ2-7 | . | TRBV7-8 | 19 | CASSIPYTGSHGSAYEQYF
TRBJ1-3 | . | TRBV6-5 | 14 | CASSSRTAGNTIYF
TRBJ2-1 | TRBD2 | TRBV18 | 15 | CASSPNSGSYNEQFF
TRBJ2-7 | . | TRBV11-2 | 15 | CASSLYGSGSYEQYF
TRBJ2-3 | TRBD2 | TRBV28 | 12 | CASSLEGLAMDF
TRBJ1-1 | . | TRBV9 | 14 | CASSARTVNTEAFF
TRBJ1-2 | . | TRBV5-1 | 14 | CASSLEGQGFSYTF
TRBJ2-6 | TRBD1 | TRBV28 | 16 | CASRGQASSGANVLTF
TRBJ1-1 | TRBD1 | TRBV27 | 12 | CASRGTGTEAFF
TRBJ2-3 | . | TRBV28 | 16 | CASTDLSASRTDTQYF
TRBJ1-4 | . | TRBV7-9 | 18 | CASSSLRGRGDDGEKLFF